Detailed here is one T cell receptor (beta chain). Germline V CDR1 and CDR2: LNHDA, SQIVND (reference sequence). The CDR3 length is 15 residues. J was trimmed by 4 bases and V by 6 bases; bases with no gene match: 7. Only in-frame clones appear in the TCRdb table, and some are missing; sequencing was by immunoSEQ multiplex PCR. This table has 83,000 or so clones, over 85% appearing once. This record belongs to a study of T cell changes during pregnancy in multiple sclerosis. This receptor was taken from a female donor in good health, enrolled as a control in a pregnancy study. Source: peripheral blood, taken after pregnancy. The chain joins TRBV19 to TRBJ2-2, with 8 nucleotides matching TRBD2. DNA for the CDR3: TGTGCCAGTAGCCTTAGCGGGACGGTCACCGGGGAGCTGTTTTTT. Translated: CASSLSGTVTGELFF. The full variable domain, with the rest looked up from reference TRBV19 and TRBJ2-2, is DGGITQSPKYLFRKEGQNVTLSCEQNLNHDAMYWYRQDPGQGLRLIYYSQIVNDFQKGDIAEGYSVSREKKESFPLTVTSAQKNPTAFYLCASSLSGTVTGELFFGEGSRLTVL.